The subject of this entry is one T cell receptor beta chain. Germline values: CDR1 LNHNV, CDR2 YYDKDF (reference sequence). The CDR3 covers 14 residues. V lost 1 base and J lost 2, with 9 bases in between. This entry comes from a study of blood T cell repertoires in COVID-19. Produced via immunoSEQ multiplex PCR; TCRdb's table is partial and in-frame only. Of hundreds of thousands of clones detected, 90% appear once; the ten largest clones hold roughly 16%. Source material: PBMCs or T cells enriched from blood (not recorded which). The receptor comes from a man younger than 40 who had been exposed to COVID-19. The V call is TRBV15, the J call TRBJ2-7, with a weak D call TRBD2 (6 bases). CDR3 amino acids: CATSRGSSAYEQYF. The CDR3 DNA reads as TGTGCCACCAGCAGAGGGTCTAGCGCCTACGAGCAGTACTTC.